These T cell receptor beta chains were read from a single sample in a study of blood T cell repertoires in COVID-19. Clones were sequenced by immunoSEQ multiplex PCR, and TCRdb holds only the in-frame ones, with some missing. The sample lists about 170,000 clones, around 90% occurring once. Source material: peripheral blood. These receptors originate from a man over 45 who had recovered from COVID-19. CDR3s include the opening cysteine and the closing phenylalanine or tryptophan. The order of the fields is V gene, D gene, J gene, clone size, CDR3 protein, CDR3 DNA. The D gene is left open where the match is weak. Clone size is shown for a subset of rows, as once, few, many or a class of expanded clone.

>TRBV6-6|TRBD1|TRBJ1-5|.
CATWRGQGFAQPQHF
TGTGCGACCTGGAGGGGACAGGGATTCGCTCAGCCCCAGCATTTT
>TRBV5-1|TRBD2|TRBJ2-1|.
CASGSGTSDEQFF
TGCGCCAGCGGCTCCGGGACTAGCGATGAGCAGTTCTTC
>TRBV6-2/TRBV6-3|.|TRBJ1-3|.
CASSGQVSGNTIYF
TGTGCCAGCAGTGGACAAGTCTCTGGAAACACCATATATTTT
>TRBV28|TRBD1|TRBJ1-1|.
CASSLWDRDRQNGGAFF
TGTGCCAGCAGTTTATGGGACAGGGACCGGCAAAATGGAGGAGCTTTCTTT
>TRBV30|TRBD1|TRBJ1-2|.
CAWLTGNYGYTF
TGTGCCTGGTTGACAGGGAACTATGGCTACACCTTC
>TRBV2|TRBD1|TRBJ2-7|.
CASRPGQASYEQYF
TGTGCCAGCAGGCCGGGACAGGCCTCCTACGAGCAGTACTTC
>TRBV18|.|TRBJ1-2|.
CASSPRNRARGVSSPDYGYTF
TGTGCCAGCTCACCTCGGAACAGGGCGAGGGGCGTCTCGAGCCCCGACTATGGCTACACCTTC
>TRBV6-5|.|TRBJ1-2|.
CASSHPGGAGYTF
TGTGCCAGCAGCCACCCGGGGGGGGCTGGCTACACCTTC
>TRBV7-2|.|TRBJ2-5|.
CASSLARETQYF
TGTGCCAGCAGCTTAGCGCGGGAGACCCAGTACTTC
>TRBV9|TRBD1|TRBJ2-4|.
CASSVGQGAYIQYF
TGTGCCAGCAGCGTAGGACAGGGGGCGTACATTCAGTACTTC
>TRBV28|TRBD1|TRBJ1-2|.
CASSLEGTANYGYTF
TGTGCCAGCAGTTTAGAGGGGACAGCTAACTATGGCTACACCTTC
>TRBV5-4|.|TRBJ2-7|.
CASSLPGSLGGSYEQYF
TGTGCCAGCAGCTTACCCGGGAGCTTAGGAGGCTCCTACGAGCAGTACTTC
>TRBV4-1|.|TRBJ2-4|.
CASSQELKPTEIAKNIQYF
TGCGCCAGCAGCCAAGAATTGAAACCCACGGAGATAGCCAAAAACATTCAGTACTTC
>TRBV2|TRBD1|TRBJ2-1|.
CASSDTGTGTHNEQFF
TGTGCCAGCAGTGATACCGGGACAGGAACCCACAATGAGCAGTTCTTC
>TRBV5-1|.|TRBJ1-2|few
CASSLSQGNYGYTF
TGCGCCAGCAGCTTAAGTCAGGGGAACTATGGCTACACCTTC
>TRBV4-1|TRBD2|TRBJ2-1|.
CASSQDQAGGVHNEQFF
TGCGCCAGCAGCCAAGACCAAGCGGGAGGCGTACACAATGAGCAGTTCTTC
>TRBV28|TRBD1|TRBJ1-1|few
CASSSRGRTEAFF
TGTGCCAGCAGTTCGAGGGGGCGCACTGAAGCTTTCTTT
>TRBV28|.|TRBJ1-5|.
CASNQGPRNQPQHF
TGTGCCAGTAATCAGGGGCCGCGCAATCAGCCCCAGCATTTT
>TRBV5-1|.|TRBJ2-7|.
CASSLESPYEQYF
TGCGCCAGCAGCTTGGAATCTCCCTACGAGCAGTACTTC
>TRBV5-4|.|TRBJ1-1|few
CASSSTRRTEAFF
TGTGCCAGCAGCTCCACCCGGCGGACTGAAGCTTTCTTT
>TRBV19|.|TRBJ2-5|once
CASSIQGGLQETQYF
TGTGCCAGTAGTATACAAGGAGGGCTTCAAGAGACCCAGTACTTC
>TRBV7-9|TRBD1|TRBJ2-7|.
CASSQTGTYEQYF
TGTGCCAGCAGCCAGACAGGGACCTACGAGCAGTACTTC
>TRBV20-1|.|TRBJ2-1|.
CSASFRARGYNEQFF
TGCAGTGCTAGTTTTCGGGCCCGGGGCTACAATGAGCAGTTCTTC
>TRBV19|TRBD1|TRBJ1-4|once
CASNHPRSQGASTNEKLFF
TGTGCCAGTAATCATCCCCGGAGCCAGGGGGCTTCTACTAATGAAAAACTGTTTTTT
>TRBV5-1|TRBD1|TRBJ1-1|.
CASSETGKRNTEAFF
TGCGCCAGCAGCGAGACAGGGAAAAGGAACACTGAAGCTTTCTTT
>TRBV11-2|TRBD1|TRBJ2-7|.
CASRDQTGSSYEQYF
TGTGCCAGCAGAGACCAGACAGGGAGCTCCTACGAGCAGTACTTC
>TRBV9|.|TRBJ1-2|.
CASSPGEGHGYTF
TGTGCCAGCAGCCCGGGGGAGGGACATGGCTACACCTTC
>TRBV5-4|TRBD1|TRBJ1-1|once
CASSRKTGGGTEAFF
TGTGCCAGCAGCCGAAAAACAGGGGGCGGGACTGAAGCTTTCTTT
>TRBV5-6|TRBD2|TRBJ2-1|.
CASALGGGRLSYNEQFF
TGTGCCAGCGCCTTAGGTGGCGGGAGGCTCTCCTACAATGAGCAGTTCTTC
>TRBV3-1/TRBV3-2|TRBD2|TRBJ2-2|.
CASSSRPSGLGAGELFF
TGTGCCAGCAGCTCCCGACCCTCGGGACTAGGGGCCGGGGAGCTGTTTTTT
>TRBV28|.|TRBJ2-2|.
CASRRAAGELFF
TGTGCCAGCAGGAGGGCCGCCGGGGAGCTGTTTTTT
>TRBV5-4|.|TRBJ2-2|.
CASSPQGGGTGELFF
TGTGCCAGCAGCCCACAGGGGGGGGGCACCGGGGAGCTGTTTTTT
>TRBV4-3|.|TRBJ1-2|once
CASSQDTANYGYTF
TGCGCCAGCAGCCAAGATACGGCTAACTATGGCTACACCTTC
>TRBV9|.|TRBJ2-6|once
CASSAYSSGANVLTF
TGTGCCAGCAGCGCGTACAGCTCTGGGGCCAACGTCCTGACTTTC
>TRBV5-1|.|TRBJ2-5|.
CASSPWTGQSETQYF
TGCGCCAGCAGCCCGTGGACCGGACAGTCGGAGACCCAGTACTTC
>TRBV11-3|.|TRBJ2-1|few
CASSLRSGGDEQFF
TGTGCCAGCAGCTTACGGTCTGGGGGCGATGAGCAGTTCTTC
>TRBV6-4|.|TRBJ1-2|.
CASSADTALGGYTF
TGTGCCAGCAGTGCGGACACCGCCCTTGGTGGCTACACCTTC
>TRBV19|TRBD1|TRBJ2-3|once
CASSINRGQTDTQYF
TGTGCCAGTAGTATAAACAGGGGGCAGACAGATACGCAGTATTTT
>TRBV21-1|.|TRBJ1-5|.
CASSKEATGYPYSNQPQHF
TGTGCCAGCAGCAAAGAAGCCACAGGGTACCCTTATAGCAATCAGCCCCAGCATTTT
>TRBV29-1|.|TRBJ1-2|.
CSVEDPGKGYTF
TGCAGCGTTGAAGATCCCGGGAAAGGCTACACCTTC
>TRBV2|.|TRBJ1-5|.
CASSEAFGGVPGNQPQHF
TGTGCCAGCAGTGAAGCTTTTGGAGGGGTCCCAGGCAATCAGCCCCAGCATTTT
>TRBV5-5|TRBD1|TRBJ1-1|.
CASSGQGSLNTEAFF
TGTGCCAGCAGCGGACAGGGATCCTTGAACACTGAAGCTTTCTTT
>TRBV6-5|TRBD1|TRBJ1-2|.
CASSYWTGIKVHGYTF
TGTGCCAGCAGTTATTGGACAGGGATTAAGGTGCATGGCTACACCTTC
>TRBV5-1|TRBD1|TRBJ1-1|.
CASSLGASGGRMNTEAFF
TGCGCCAGCAGCTTGGGGGCTTCAGGGGGAAGGATGAACACTGAAGCTTTCTTT